These 3 T cell receptor beta chains came from one sample sequenced in a study of beta chain features in type 1 diabetes. What was sequenced were expressed TCRB transcripts, since all of the isolated RNA had been reverse transcribed. Libraries were prepared by immunoSEQ multiplex PCR; TCRdb keeps only in-frame clonotypes and omits some of them. The sample has 400,000 to 500,000 clones, approximately 15% seen once; the top ten hold 0.03% to 0.04%. Sequenced: naive CD4+ T cells from blood. The source is a man aged 25 to 40 in good health.

This clone was recorded a few times. The CDR3 loop is CASSGQGAPYEQYV. Written as DNA, the CDR3 is TGTGCCAGCAGCGGACAGGGGGCACCCTACGAGCAGTACGTC. The chain combines TRBV6-5 with TRBJ2-7; TRBD1 aligns across 11 bases. The germline V gene has CDR1 MNHEY and CDR2 SVGAGI. Trimming took 6 bases from V and 2 from J; bases not matched to a gene: 3. The length of the CDR3 is 14 residues.

In this sample, this clone turned up a few times. The CDR3 loop is CASSFQGRANTGELFF. The CDR3, as DNA: TGTGCCAGCAGCTTTCAGGGCAGGGCTAACACCGGGGAGCTGTTTTTT. This rearrangement joins TRBV5-4 to TRBJ2-2; D is possibly TRBD1 (5 bases). The germline CDR1 and CDR2 sequences are SGHNT and YYREEE (reference sequence). CDR3 length: 16 residues. V lost 2 bases and J lost 2, with 13 bases in between.

This clone has just a few counts. The V and J genes are TRBV12-5 and TRBJ2-3; D possibly matches TRBD1 or TRBD2 (6 bases each). V lost 2 bases to trimming and J lost 3 bases, with 15 bases between them. CDR1 and CDR2 from the germline V gene are LGHNT and FRNRAP. This CDR3 is 16 amino acids long. Here the CDR3 reads CASGLTPGALTDTQYF. The CDR3 bases are TGTGCTAGTGGTTTGACACCGGGGGCGCTAACAGATACGCAGTATTTT.